The 16 T cell receptor beta chains listed next were all sequenced from one sample in a study of human T cells and chemical hapten exposure. Time point here: patch test 1, 2 weeks after DPC sensitization. Treatment specified: therapeutic diphenylcyclopropenone sensitization with weekly scalp DPC. TCRdb fed the RACE reads into MiXCR, producing one record per CDR3 protein. Counted here are 150,000 to 200,000 distinct CDR3 sequences, around 15% occurring once; the ten biggest clones make up less than 2%. The sequenced sample was whole blood, obtained in connection with sensitization to the hapten diphenylcyclopropenone (DPC). The receptors shown here come from a woman aged 30 to 39 with alopecia areata. Some clones in this sample may be carry-over from other donors' samples.

This clonotype occurred many times. V and J are TRBV7-3 and TRBJ2-2, with no clear D. Per germline, CDR1 SGHTA and CDR2 FQGTGA. The CDR3 spans 13 residues. V was clipped by 3 bases and J by 1 base, with 3 bases between them. The CDR3 here is CASSFVNTGELFF. CDR3 bases: TGTGCCAGCAGCTTCGTGAACACCGGGGAGCTGTTTTTT.

This clonotype turned up a few times. V gene TRBV2 combines with J gene TRBJ2-5; D perhaps matches TRBD1 (6 bases). V lost 4 bases and J 4 bases, leaving 16 bases between the germline ends. Germline V gene lookup returns CDR1 SNHLY and CDR2 FYNNEI. CDR3 length: 15 amino acids. The DNA of the CDR3 is TGTGCCAGCAGTGCTGTGGGGGCTCAGGTAGAGACCCAGTACTTC. This encodes CASSAVGAQVETQYF.

The rearrangement joins TRBV28 to TRBJ2-7, with D perhaps TRBD1 or TRBD2 (5 bases each). The CDR3 length is 12 residues. Germline lookup yields CDR1 MDHEN and CDR2 SYDVKM. Trimming left V 9 bases short and J 4 bases short, with 13 bases between. The CDR3: CASGTNFYEQYF. Written as DNA, the CDR3 is TGTGCCAGTGGGACCAACTTTTACGAGCAGTACTTC.

This clonotype was counted a few times. CDR3 nucleotide sequence: TGTGCCAGTAGACGCGGAGGGGGCGGCTACACCTTC. This encodes CASRRGGGGYTF. The chain recombines TRBV19 with TRBJ1-2, with 7 bases aligning to TRBD1. The CDR3 consists of 12 residues. V trimming: 6 bases; J trimming: 8 bases; junction bases outside the gene matches: 6. Germline loops: CDR1 LNHDA, CDR2 SQIVND (reference sequence).

Ten or more counts support this clonotype. The chain joins TRBV29-1 to TRBJ1-2; maybe TRBD1 (6 bases). Trimming shortened V by 6 bases and J by 4 bases, and 21 bases separated the two germline ends. Germline lookup yields CDR1 SQVTM and CDR2 ANQGSEA. The CDR3 sequence is 15 residues long. The CDR3 reads CSVDSTRGGGYGYTF. Written as DNA, the CDR3 is TGCAGCGTGGACAGCACCAGAGGCGGGGGCTATGGCTACACCTTC.

V usage is TRBV5-1 and J usage is TRBJ1-3; D not certain. The V end lost 0 bases, the J end lost 0 bases, and 7 bases lay between the germline ends. The CDR3 is 15 residues long. Germline V gives CDR1 SGHRS, CDR2 YFSETQ. CDR3 DNA sequence: TGCGCCAGCAGCTTGGATTTGCCCTCTGGAAACACCATATATTTT. Its translation is CASSLDLPSGNTIYF.

Only a few counts were recorded for this clonotype. For the CDR3, the DNA is TGCGCCAGCAGCCAAGTCGGCAGCGCCGACTATGGCTACACCTTC. Translation: CASSQVGSADYGYTF. The chain uses TRBV4-3 and TRBJ1-2; unclear D gene. Germline CDR1 and CDR2: LGHNA and YSLEER. V was cut by 1 base and J by 3 bases, with 12 bases left in between. The CDR3 length is 15 residues.

The chain has TRBV2 and TRBJ1-2; no clear D gene. The CDR3 consists of 14 residues. Germline assignment: CDR1 SNHLY and CDR2 FYNNEI. The V gene lost 4 bases and the J gene lost 4 bases, with 13 bases spanning the gap. The chain's CDR3 is CASSATGGSYGYTF. Written as DNA, the CDR3 is TGTGCCAGCAGTGCCACCGGAGGCTCCTATGGCTACACCTTC. The full variable domain, its missing parts supplied by reference TRBV2 and TRBJ1-2, is EPEVTQTPSHQVTQMGQEVILRCVPISNHLYFYWYRQILGQKVEFLVSFYNNEISEKSEIFDDQFSVERPDGSNFTLKIRSTKLEDSAMYFCASSATGGSYGYTFGSGTRLTVV.

The V call is TRBV5-1, the J call TRBJ2-1; no definite D call. Germline V gene lookup returns CDR1 SGHRS and CDR2 YFSETQ. This CDR3 is built from 13 residues. The V end was cut by 0 bases, the J end by 9 bases, with 10 bases between. Here the CDR3 reads CASSLDLEFEQFF. The CDR3 DNA follows: TGCGCCAGCAGCTTGGACCTAGAGTTTGAGCAGTTCTTC.

This clonotype was recorded a few times. The chain is built from TRBV28 and TRBJ1-6; 7 bases align to TRBD1. After removal of 5 bases from V and 9 bases from J, the junction contained 10 bases not matched to a gene. The CDR3 spans 15 residues. Per germline, CDR1 MDHEN and CDR2 SYDVKM. The CDR3 DNA follows: TGTGCCAGCAGTGACCACAAAGGGGGCATTTCACCCCTCCACTTT. Translating it yields CASSDHKGGISPLHF.

This clonotype was counted many times. The V gene is TRBV18, the J gene TRBJ1-4; D perhaps matches TRBD1 (5 bases). V was cut by 2 bases and J by 7 bases, with 14 bases left in between. The V gene's germline CDR1 is KGHSH and CDR2 LQKENI. The CDR3 runs 15 residues. Here the CDR3 reads CASSPRGDNSEKLFF. The CDR3 DNA reads as TGTGCCAGCTCACCAAGAGGGGATAACAGTGAAAAACTGTTTTTT. Full variable domain (remainder filled in from reference TRBV18 and TRBJ1-4): NAGVMQNPRHLVRRRGQEARLRCSPMKGHSHVYWYRQLPEEGLKFMVYLQKENIIDESGMPKERFSAEFPKEGPSILRIQQVVRGDSAAYFCASSPRGDNSEKLFFGSGTQLSVL.

This clonotype was seen only a few times. J is TRBJ2-7 and V is TRBV7-2, with TRBD2 matching 8 bases. The V gene end was trimmed by 0 bases and the J gene end by 0 bases; junction bases not matched to a gene: 1. The CDR3 is 15 residues long. In germline, CDR1 is SGHTA, CDR2 FQGNSA. The CDR3 spells CASSLASGDSYEQYF. The CDR3 coding sequence is TGTGCCAGCAGCTTAGCTAGCGGGGACTCCTACGAGCAGTACTTC.

This clonotype was observed a few times. The CDR3 DNA sequence: TGTGCCAGCAGCTATGGGACCAAGGCTTTCTTT. It translates to CASSYGTKAFF. This rearrangement joins TRBV13 to TRBJ1-1; D is perhaps TRBD1 (5 bases). This CDR3 contains 11 residues. Between the trimmed V and J ends, which lost 4 bases and 11 bases, there was a span of 11 bases. Germline-derived CDR1 and CDR2 are PRHDT and FYEKMQ (reference sequence).

The chain uses TRBV14 and TRBJ1-2; 7 bases match TRBD1. The ends lost 3 bases at V and 6 bases at J; junction bases unmatched: 4. The CDR3 has 13 residues. The germline V gene encodes CDR1 SGHDN and CDR2 FVKESK. The CDR3 sequence: CASSHRTGDGYTF. CDR3 sequence (DNA): TGTGCCAGCAGCCACCGCACAGGGGATGGCTACACCTTC.

V and J are TRBV12-3 or TRBV12-4 and TRBJ2-5; 7 bases align to TRBD1. The CDR3 length is 14 residues. Trimming at V came to 6 bases and at J to 5 bases, leaving 9 bases not matched to a gene. CDR3 sequence (DNA): TGTGCCAGCAGGAGGGACAGACGTGTTGAGACCCAGTACTTC. This sequence encodes CASRRDRRVETQYF.

The chain joins TRBV19 to TRBJ1-2; a possible D gene is TRBD1 (5 bases). Deletions cut 8 bases from V and 8 bases from J, with 12 bases between. In germline, CDR1 is LNHDA, CDR2 SQIVND (reference sequence). The CDR3 is 11 amino acids. CDR3 protein: CASQGGSGYTF. In nucleotides, the CDR3 is TGTGCCAGTCAGGGAGGGTCAGGCTACACCTTC. Combining the CDR3 with reference TRBV19 and TRBJ1-2 gives the whole variable domain DGGITQSPKYLFRKEGQNVTLSCEQNLNHDAMYWYRQDPGQGLRLIYYSQIVNDFQKGDIAEGYSVSREKKESFPLTVTSAQKNPTAFYLCASQGGSGYTFGSGTRLTVV.